The TCR beta chain under discussion was sequenced for a study of neurological immune-mediated disorders. Regarding the study as a whole: Whereas HTLV-1-associated myelopathy showed the most TCR clonal expansion, multiple sclerosis showed the least, with levels below those of healthy controls. No sharing of CDR3 amino acid sequences was observed among expanded clones across subjects, suggesting private repertoires in all groups.

The germline V gene encodes CDR1 SGHDT and CDR2 YYEEEE. There are 14 residues in the CDR3. V was clipped by 2 bases and J by 2 bases, with 11 bases between them. Time point: longitudinal time-point 2. cDNA was made by 5'RACE with 10-nucleotide random UMIs. Sequencing runs each generated in excess of 180 million TCR-beta sequences derived from 15-18 subjects. TCRdb itself ran the 5' RACE reads through MiXCR, one entry per CDR3 protein. This table holds about 90,000 distinct CDR3 sequences, approximately 13% found once. This clonotype was seen ten or more times. Its target is not known. The sequence derives from a female donor with HTLV-1-associated myelopathy (HAM/TSP). Sequenced input: PBMCs. The chain links TRBV5-6 to TRBJ2-7; D tentatively reads TRBD1 or TRBD2 (5 bases each). The CDR3 DNA reads TGTGCCAGCAGCTTCATTGGGGACGCCTACGAGCAGTACTTC. Encoded protein: CASSFIGDAYEQYF.